The 21 T cell receptor beta chains below come from one sample, sequenced in a study of blood T cell repertoires in COVID-19. Sequencing used immunoSEQ multiplex PCR; TCRdb keeps in-frame clones, though not all of them. The profile shows approximately 500,000 clones, approximately 89% of them singletons. Sequenced sample: peripheral blood. The receptors here all came from a man aged 18 to 35 with COVID-19, enrolled during active disease.

The chain combines TRBV2 with TRBJ2-1; 9 bases match TRBD1. The ends lost 2 bases at V and 2 bases at J; junction bases unmatched: 7. Germline-derived CDR1 and CDR2 are SNHLY and FYNNEI. CDR3 length: 17 residues. CDR3 DNA: TGTGCCAGCAGTGAATCGGGACAGGGCCTAGCCTACAATGAGCAGTTCTTC. Translation gives CASSESGQGLAYNEQFF. Full variable domain (remainder filled in from reference TRBV2 and TRBJ2-1): EPEVTQTPSHQVTQMGQEVILRCVPISNHLYFYWYRQILGQKVEFLVSFYNNEISEKSEIFDDQFSVERPDGSNFTLKIRSTKLEDSAMYFCASSESGQGLAYNEQFFGPGTRLTVL.

The genes are TRBV5-4 and TRBJ2-5; D is possibly TRBD1 (5 bases). The CDR3 is 14 amino acids. Germline V gives CDR1 SGHNT, CDR2 YYREEE (reference sequence). Trimming left V 0 bases short and J 5 bases short, with 11 bases between. CDR3 region: CASSLDGAQETQYF. The DNA of the CDR3 is TGTGCCAGCAGCTTGGATGGGGCTCAGGAGACCCAGTACTTC.

The chain combines TRBV27 with TRBJ2-7; 12 nucleotides agree with TRBD2. Germline lookup yields CDR1 MNHEY and CDR2 SMNVEV (reference sequence). This CDR3 contains 15 residues. Trimming at V came to 5 bases and at J to 1 base, leaving 3 bases not matched to a gene. The CDR3 coding sequence is TGTGCCAGCAGTACGACTAGCGGGAGTTCCTACGAGCAGTACTTC. Its protein product is CASSTTSGSSYEQYF.

V and J are TRBV11-2 and TRBJ2-1; TRBD2 is a possible D gene (5 bases). The CDR3 runs 14 residues. Germline CDR1 is SGHAT and CDR2 is FQNNGV. Trimming cost V 1 base and J 5 bases, with 9 bases left between them. The CDR3 reads CASSLGVRDNEQFF. CDR3 DNA: TGTGCCAGCAGCTTAGGAGTGCGGGACAATGAGCAGTTCTTC.

The chain joins TRBV10-3 to TRBJ2-3; the match to TRBD1 covers 8 bases. This CDR3 has 15 residues. Germline V CDR1 and CDR2: ENHRY, SYGVKD. The V segment lost 6 bases and the J segment 2 bases; nucleotides outside the gene matches: 7. CDR3: CAIRNPGQDTDTQYF. The CDR3 DNA sequence: TGTGCCATCAGAAATCCGGGACAGGACACAGATACGCAGTATTTT.

The chain joins TRBV10-3 to TRBJ1-5; a weak D match, TRBD1 (5 bases). Trimming shortened V by 6 bases and J by 3 bases, and 12 bases separated the two germline ends. The CDR3 spans 14 residues. CDR1 and CDR2 (germline): ENHRY, SYGVKD. In DNA form, the CDR3 reads TGTGCCATCAGCATGGACATTTCCAATCAGCCCCAGCATTTT. Translation: CAISMDISNQPQHF.

V is TRBV2 and J is TRBJ2-1; D is possibly TRBD2 (6 bases). Trimming cost V 8 bases and J 5 bases, with 13 bases left between them. CDR1 is SNHLY, CDR2 FYNNEI, per germline. The CDR3 is 13 residues long. The CDR3 region has the DNA TGTGCCAGCTGGAGGGACCATCACAATGAGCAGTTCTTC. It codes for CASWRDHHNEQFF.

The V call is TRBV10-1, the J call TRBJ1-3; D might be TRBD1 (6 bases). V was clipped by 3 bases and J by 4 bases, with 19 bases between them. This CDR3 has 17 amino acids. CDR1 is WNHNN, CDR2 SYGVQD, per germline (reference sequence). The CDR3 here is CASSEFGRGSSGNTIYF. CDR3 DNA: TGCGCCAGCAGTGAATTTGGCAGGGGATCATCGGGAAACACCATATATTTT.

This chain links TRBV9 with TRBJ2-7; 9 bases are a match to TRBD2. The trim removed 2 bases at V and 5 bases at J, leaving 11 bases unmatched. This CDR3 is 16 amino acids long. Germline lookup yields CDR1 SGDLS and CDR2 YYNGEE. This CDR3 is CASSVGTSRGFHEQYF. The CDR3 DNA follows: TGTGCCAGCAGCGTGGGGACTAGCAGAGGCTTCCACGAGCAGTACTTC.

The V and J genes are TRBV10-1 and TRBJ2-1; D possibly corresponds to TRBD1 (6 bases). Trimming removed 6 bases at V and 3 bases at J, with 9 bases between. Germline CDR1 reads WNHNN; CDR2 reads SYGVQD (reference sequence). This CDR3 has 13 residues. The CDR3 region has the DNA TGCGCCAGCAGGGCAGGGGTCTACAATGAGCAGTTCTTC. Its protein is CASRAGVYNEQFF.

The chain has TRBV30 and TRBJ1-6, with no clear D. CDR1 and CDR2 (germline): GTSNPN, SVGIG (reference sequence). This CDR3 has 15 amino acids. V was trimmed by 2 bases and J by 4 bases, leaving 12 bases between them. CDR3 sequence reads: CAWSYAPQYNSPLHF. In DNA, the CDR3 is TGTGCCTGGAGTTACGCCCCACAATATAATTCACCCCTCCACTTT. The variable domain in full, with the rest retrieved from reference TRBV30 and TRBJ1-6, is SQTIHQWPATLVQPVGSPLSLECTVEGTSNPNLYWYRQAAGRGLQLLFYSVGIGQISSEVPQNLSASRPQDRQFILSSKKLLLSDSGFYLCAWSYAPQYNSPLHFGNGTRLTVT.

This sequence joins TRBV18 and TRBJ1-2; 7 bases are shared with TRBD1. The CDR3 has 15 residues. Unmatched junction bases numbered 5, after V lost 3 bases and J lost 1 base. Germline loops: CDR1 KGHSH, CDR2 LQKENI. The CDR3 loop reads CASSPQGEDNYGYTF. In nucleotides, the CDR3 is TGTGCCAGCTCACCTCAGGGGGAGGATAACTATGGCTACACCTTC.

Comments on this clone: Other DNA sequences in this sample translate to the same CDR3. The chain combines TRBV4-1 with TRBJ2-3; a weak D match, TRBD2 (5 bases). There are 15 residues in the CDR3. CDR1 is MGHRA and CDR2 is YSYEKL in the germline V gene. V lost 0 bases and J lost 4, with 11 bases in between. The CDR3: CASSQDRGSADTQYF. The CDR3 coding sequence is TGCGCCAGCAGCCAAGATCGGGGAAGTGCAGATACGCAGTATTTT.

The chain uses TRBV2 and TRBJ2-1; 8 positions match TRBD2. The germline V gene has CDR1 SNHLY and CDR2 FYNNEI. The V gene end was trimmed by 0 bases and the J gene end by 9 bases; junction bases not matched to a gene: 10. The CDR3 has 16 residues. The CDR3 sequence: CASSEAPGGLSFEQFF. For the CDR3, the DNA is TGTGCCAGCAGTGAAGCCCCGGGGGGGCTAAGTTTTGAGCAGTTCTTC.

The V and J genes are TRBV30 and TRBJ1-6; D remains unclear. V dropped 4 bases and J dropped 5 bases, with 12 bases sitting between them. Germline loops: CDR1 GTSNPN, CDR2 SVGIG (reference sequence). This CDR3 has 14 amino acids. CDR3 sequence (DNA): TGTGCCTGGATGCGTAAGAGTAATAATTCACCCCTCCACTTT. This encodes CAWMRKSNNSPLHF.

The chain employs TRBV2 and TRBJ2-5; possibly TRBD1 for D (8 bases). Per germline, CDR1 SNHLY and CDR2 FYNNEI. The CDR3 contains 15 residues. V shed 4 bases and J shed 3 bases, with 15 bases lying between them. CDR3 amino acids: CASSGQGTIKETQYF. In DNA form, the CDR3 reads TGTGCCAGCAGTGGACAGGGGACTATTAAAGAGACCCAGTACTTC. The whole variable domain, filled in from reference TRBV2 and TRBJ2-5, reads EPEVTQTPSHQVTQMGQEVILRCVPISNHLYFYWYRQILGQKVEFLVSFYNNEISEKSEIFDDQFSVERPDGSNFTLKIRSTKLEDSAMYFCASSGQGTIKETQYFGPGTRLLVL.

V and J are TRBV7-6 and TRBJ1-1; the match to TRBD1 covers 7 bases. Losses at the gene ends were 1 base for V and 3 bases for J; bases not matched to a gene: 2. In germline, CDR1 is SGHVS, CDR2 FNYEAQ. The CDR3 extends over 14 amino acids. The CDR3 spells CASSLGQGDTEAFF. DNA of the CDR3: TGTGCCAGCAGCTTAGGTCAGGGGGACACTGAAGCTTTCTTT.

The chain has TRBV5-1 and TRBJ1-2; possibly TRBD1 for D (6 bases). Trimming shortened V by 4 bases and J by 4 bases, and 20 bases separated the two germline ends. Looked up from germline, CDR1 is SGHRS and CDR2 is YFSETQ. The CDR3 covers 16 residues. The CDR3 sequence: CASSAASGARGYGYTF. The CDR3 DNA is TGCGCCAGCAGCGCCGCCAGCGGGGCCAGGGGCTATGGCTACACCTTC.

The chain links TRBV5-4 to TRBJ2-7; D gene unclear. Trimming pared 0 bases from V and 0 bases from J, leaving 10 bases between. CDR1 is SGHNT, CDR2 YYREEE, per germline (reference sequence). The CDR3 length is 15 residues. In DNA form, the CDR3 reads TGTGCCAGCAGCTTGGCCGGCCAGGTCTCCTACGAGCAGTACTTC. Protein product: CASSLAGQVSYEQYF.

The chain links TRBV24-1 to TRBJ2-3; 8 nucleotides match TRBD1. This CDR3 is 16 amino acids long. Germline-derived CDR1 and CDR2 are KGHDR and SFDVKD. V shed 1 base and J 3 bases; nucleotides not matched to a gene: 5. CDR3 sequence reads: CATSDFNWTGTDTQYF. CDR3 nucleotides: TGTGCCACCAGTGATTTCAACTGGACAGGGACAGATACGCAGTATTTT.

The rearrangement joins TRBV14 to TRBJ2-5, with TRBD2 as a possible D gene (5 bases). Germline CDR1 and CDR2: SGHDN and FVKESK. This CDR3 is built from 16 residues. Trimming stripped 1 base from V and 2 bases from J, with 14 bases between. Here the CDR3 reads CASSQGRLEVQETQYF. The CDR3 nucleotides read TGTGCCAGCAGCCAAGGGCGACTGGAGGTTCAAGAGACCCAGTACTTC.